This is a list of T cell receptor beta chains from one sample in a study of T cells in Graves' hyperthyroidism and ophthalmopathy. TCRdb analysed the multiplex PCR reads with MiXCR anew, one entry per CDR3 protein. Of approximately 430,000 distinct CDR3 sequences in the sample, about 14% were seen once. The sequencing sample was made of blood. All receptors come from a man aged 18-30 years with Graves' ophthalmopathy. Both conserved end residues are trimmed from each CDR3. A D gene is named only where the DNA matches it firmly.

TRBV29-1,TRBD1,TRBJ1-2,SVAEQGAGYGYT
TRBV12-3/TRBV12-4,NA,TRBJ1-2,ASRGGRESDYGYT
TRBV5-1,TRBD2,TRBJ2-7,VSSSSSGRAYEQY
TRBV10-1,TRBD2,TRBJ2-7,ASSGILAGGNRYEQY
TRBV18,NA,TRBJ2-7,ASSPSQKSYEQY
TRBV6-4,NA,TRBJ2-7,ASSDHREFEQY
TRBV7-9,TRBD2,TRBJ2-3,ASSLAAGVTDTQY
TRBV5-1,NA,TRBJ1-1,ASSLSQGHTEAF
TRBV20-1,NA,TRBJ2-1,SARVGNEQF
TRBV10-2,TRBD1,TRBJ2-7,ASREGQRSYEQY
TRBV7-2,TRBD1,TRBJ1-6,ASSFKTGDSPLH
TRBV19,TRBD1,TRBJ2-5,ASSQRQGAIQETQY
TRBV11-2,TRBD2,TRBJ2-7,ASSLGSGTYGQY
TRBV2,NA,TRBJ2-2,ASLRGNTGELF
TRBV5-1,NA,TRBJ1-3,ASSHGWDSGNTIY
TRBV9,TRBD2,TRBJ2-7,ASSPRPLAGDHEQY
TRBV19,NA,TRBJ1-2,ASSIWQSYGYT
TRBV18,NA,TRBJ1-6,ASSISGNYNSPLH
TRBV12-3/TRBV12-4,NA,TRBJ1-6,ASSLRGAGNSPLH
TRBV2,TRBD1,TRBJ2-4,ARQDRGIQY
TRBV5-1,NA,TRBJ2-3,ASSLRRGADTQY
TRBV11-3,NA,TRBJ2-5,ASSFNGGETQY
TRBV2,NA,TRBJ2-1,ASSGAEQF
TRBV7-3,TRBD1,TRBJ1-1,ASSLTGTVNTEAF
TRBV11-2,NA,TRBJ2-5,ASSFPGPQETQY
TRBV7-2,TRBD1,TRBJ1-6,ASSLNRGSYNSPLH
TRBV6-1,NA,TRBJ2-4,ASRGSGNIQY
TRBV3-1,NA,TRBJ1-3,ASSQSGSSGNTIY
TRBV12-3/TRBV12-4,NA,TRBJ2-3,GSMGDTDTQY
TRBV6-1,NA,TRBJ1-2,ASSGADSSNYGYT
TRBV5-1,NA,TRBJ2-7,ASSLGVVDEQY
TRBV19,NA,TRBJ2-1,ASSSGWVGSYNEQF
TRBV12-3/TRBV12-4,NA,TRBJ1-5,ASSFGNQPQH
TRBV13,NA,TRBJ2-7,ASSWGGAGRPEQY
TRBV5-4,NA,TRBJ2-7,ASSLELGFYEQY
TRBV5-4,NA,TRBJ2-6,ASSLTGSGANVLT
TRBV15,TRBD2,TRBJ2-4,ATSRDGLAGGQY
TRBV20-1,NA,TRBJ1-2,SANDYGYT
TRBV11-3,NA,TRBJ2-7,ATSGSARYEQY
TRBV11-2,TRBD1,TRBJ2-5,ASSPTGGEETQY
TRBV3-1,NA,TRBJ2-1,ASSQVSRTTRSYNEQF
TRBV20-1,NA,TRBJ2-7,SASKDLKDYEQY
TRBV19,NA,TRBJ1-5,ASSTRGHLSNQPQH
TRBV20-1,TRBD2,TRBJ2-1,SARDYGTSLNEQF
TRBV7-2,NA,TRBJ2-7,ASSRLDGSFLEQY
TRBV20-1,NA,TRBJ2-5,SASKLVGETQY